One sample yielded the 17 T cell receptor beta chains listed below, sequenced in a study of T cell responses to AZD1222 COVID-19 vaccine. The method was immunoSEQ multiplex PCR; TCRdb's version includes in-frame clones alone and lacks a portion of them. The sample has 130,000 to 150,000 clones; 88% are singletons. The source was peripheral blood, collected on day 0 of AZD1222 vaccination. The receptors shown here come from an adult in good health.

The DNA of the CDR3 is TGCAGCGTTGAATCTAGGGGAAGGAGGCTGTTTTTT. The encoded protein is CSVESRGRRLFF. This chain links TRBV29-1 with TRBJ1-4; TRBD1 is a possible D gene (5 bases). Germline CDR1 and CDR2: SQVTM and ANQGSEA. Between the trimmed V and J ends, which lost 2 bases and 14 bases, there was a span of 15 bases. CDR3 size: 12 residues.

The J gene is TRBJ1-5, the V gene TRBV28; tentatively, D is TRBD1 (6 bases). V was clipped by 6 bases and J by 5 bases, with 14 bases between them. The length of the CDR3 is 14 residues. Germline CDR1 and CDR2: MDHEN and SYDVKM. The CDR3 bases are TGTGCCAGCAGGACAGACAGGAGAGATCAGCCCCAGCATTTT. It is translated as CASRTDRRDQPQHF.

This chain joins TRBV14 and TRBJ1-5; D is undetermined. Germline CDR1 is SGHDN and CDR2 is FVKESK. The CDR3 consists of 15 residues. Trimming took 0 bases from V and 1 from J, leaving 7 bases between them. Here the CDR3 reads CASSQDRLSNQPQHF. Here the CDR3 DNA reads TGTGCCAGCAGCCAAGACAGGCTGAGCAATCAGCCCCAGCATTTT.

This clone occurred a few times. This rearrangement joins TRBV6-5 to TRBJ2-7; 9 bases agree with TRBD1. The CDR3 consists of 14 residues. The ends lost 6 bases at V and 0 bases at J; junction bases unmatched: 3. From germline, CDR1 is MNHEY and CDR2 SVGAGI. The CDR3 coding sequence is TGTGCCAGCAGCTTGACAGGGGGCTCCTACGAGCAGTACTTC. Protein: CASSLTGGSYEQYF.

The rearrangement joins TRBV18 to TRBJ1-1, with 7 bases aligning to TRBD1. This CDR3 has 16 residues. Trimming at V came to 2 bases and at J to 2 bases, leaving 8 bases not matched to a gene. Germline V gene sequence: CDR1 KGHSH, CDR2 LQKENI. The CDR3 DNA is TGTGCCAGCTCACCAGAGGGGGCAGGGATAAACACTGAAGCTTTCTTT. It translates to CASSPEGAGINTEAFF.

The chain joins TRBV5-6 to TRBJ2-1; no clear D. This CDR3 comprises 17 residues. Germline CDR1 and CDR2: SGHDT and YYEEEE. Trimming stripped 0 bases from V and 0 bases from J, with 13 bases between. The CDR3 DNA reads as TGTGCCAGCAGCTTGGTTGGTAGGGTGGGCTCCTACAATGAGCAGTTCTTC. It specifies CASSLVGRVGSYNEQFF.

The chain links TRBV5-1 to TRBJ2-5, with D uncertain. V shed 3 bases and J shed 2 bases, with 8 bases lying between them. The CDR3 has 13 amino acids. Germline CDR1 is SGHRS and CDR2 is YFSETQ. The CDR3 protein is CASSSSFQETQYF. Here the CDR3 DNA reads TGCGCCAGCAGCTCTTCTTTTCAAGAGACCCAGTACTTC.

The CDR3 here is CASSVGQGANEQYF. CDR3 sequence (DNA): TGTGCCAGCAGCGTCGGACAGGGGGCCAACGAGCAGTACTTC. The chain carries TRBV5-6 and TRBJ2-7; 11 bases fit TRBD1. J was trimmed by 5 bases and V by 4 bases; bases with no gene match: 5. Germline V gene sequence: CDR1 SGHDT, CDR2 YYEEEE. This CDR3 is built from 14 residues.

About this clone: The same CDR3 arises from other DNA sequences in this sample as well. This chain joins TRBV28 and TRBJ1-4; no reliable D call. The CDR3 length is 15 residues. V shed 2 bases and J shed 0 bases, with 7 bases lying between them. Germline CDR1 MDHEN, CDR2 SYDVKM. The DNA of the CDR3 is TGTGCCAGCAGTTTAGTAGGTGCAACTAATGAAAAACTGTTTTTT. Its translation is CASSLVGATNEKLFF.

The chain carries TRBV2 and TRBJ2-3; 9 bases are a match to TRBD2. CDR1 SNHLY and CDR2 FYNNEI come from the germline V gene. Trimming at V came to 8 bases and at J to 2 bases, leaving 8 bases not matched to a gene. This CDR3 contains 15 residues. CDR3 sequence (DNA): TGTGCCAGCCTTAGGACTAGCGCGTACACAGATACGCAGTATTTT. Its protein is CASLRTSAYTDTQYF.

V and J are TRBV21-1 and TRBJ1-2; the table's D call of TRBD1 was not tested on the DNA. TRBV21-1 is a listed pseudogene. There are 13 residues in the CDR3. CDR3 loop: CASDTGQHYGYTF. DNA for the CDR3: TGTGCCAGCGATACGGGACAGCACTATGGCTACACCTTC.

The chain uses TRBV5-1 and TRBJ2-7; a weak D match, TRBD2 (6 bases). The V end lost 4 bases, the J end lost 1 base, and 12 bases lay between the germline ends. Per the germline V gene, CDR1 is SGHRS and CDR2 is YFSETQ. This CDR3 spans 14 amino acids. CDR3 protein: CASSPGDGSYEQYF. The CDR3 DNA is TGCGCCAGCAGCCCGGGGGACGGTTCCTACGAGCAGTACTTC.

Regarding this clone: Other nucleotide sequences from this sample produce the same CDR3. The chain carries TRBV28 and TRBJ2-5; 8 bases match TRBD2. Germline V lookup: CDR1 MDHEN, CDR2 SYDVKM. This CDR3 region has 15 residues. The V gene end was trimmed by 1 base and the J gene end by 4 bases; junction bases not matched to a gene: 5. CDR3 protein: CASSLLAGGRETQYF. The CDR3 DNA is TGTGCCAGCAGTTTATTGGCGGGAGGAAGAGAGACCCAGTACTTC.

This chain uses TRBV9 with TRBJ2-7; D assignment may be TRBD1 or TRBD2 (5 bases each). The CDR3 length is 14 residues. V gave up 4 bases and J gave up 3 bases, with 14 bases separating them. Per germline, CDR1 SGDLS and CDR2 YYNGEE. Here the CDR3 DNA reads TGTGCCAGCAGCAGAGGGGCATTCAACTACGAGCAGTACTTC. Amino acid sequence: CASSRGAFNYEQYF.

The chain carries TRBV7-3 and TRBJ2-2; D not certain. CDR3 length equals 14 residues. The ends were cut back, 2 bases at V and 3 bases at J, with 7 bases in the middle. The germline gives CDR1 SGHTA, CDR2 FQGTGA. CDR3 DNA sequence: TGTGCCAGCAGCTTATCCTCCTACACCGGGGAGCTGTTTTTT. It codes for CASSLSSYTGELFF.

The CDR3 sequence is CASRPSPDRAYGYTF. In nucleotides, the CDR3 is TGCGCCAGCAGGCCGTCCCCAGACAGGGCGTATGGCTACACCTTC. The gene calls are TRBV4-1 and TRBJ1-2, with TRBD1 matching over 7 bases. The CDR3 spans 15 residues. V shed 6 bases and J 5 bases; nucleotides not matched to a gene: 12. Germline lookup yields CDR1 MGHRA and CDR2 YSYEKL.

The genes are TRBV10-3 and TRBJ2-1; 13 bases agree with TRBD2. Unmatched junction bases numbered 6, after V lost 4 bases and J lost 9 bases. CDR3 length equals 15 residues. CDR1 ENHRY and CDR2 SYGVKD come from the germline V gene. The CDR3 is CAISAGTSGKLEQFF. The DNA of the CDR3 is TGTGCCATCAGTGCTGGGACTAGCGGGAAACTTGAGCAGTTCTTC.